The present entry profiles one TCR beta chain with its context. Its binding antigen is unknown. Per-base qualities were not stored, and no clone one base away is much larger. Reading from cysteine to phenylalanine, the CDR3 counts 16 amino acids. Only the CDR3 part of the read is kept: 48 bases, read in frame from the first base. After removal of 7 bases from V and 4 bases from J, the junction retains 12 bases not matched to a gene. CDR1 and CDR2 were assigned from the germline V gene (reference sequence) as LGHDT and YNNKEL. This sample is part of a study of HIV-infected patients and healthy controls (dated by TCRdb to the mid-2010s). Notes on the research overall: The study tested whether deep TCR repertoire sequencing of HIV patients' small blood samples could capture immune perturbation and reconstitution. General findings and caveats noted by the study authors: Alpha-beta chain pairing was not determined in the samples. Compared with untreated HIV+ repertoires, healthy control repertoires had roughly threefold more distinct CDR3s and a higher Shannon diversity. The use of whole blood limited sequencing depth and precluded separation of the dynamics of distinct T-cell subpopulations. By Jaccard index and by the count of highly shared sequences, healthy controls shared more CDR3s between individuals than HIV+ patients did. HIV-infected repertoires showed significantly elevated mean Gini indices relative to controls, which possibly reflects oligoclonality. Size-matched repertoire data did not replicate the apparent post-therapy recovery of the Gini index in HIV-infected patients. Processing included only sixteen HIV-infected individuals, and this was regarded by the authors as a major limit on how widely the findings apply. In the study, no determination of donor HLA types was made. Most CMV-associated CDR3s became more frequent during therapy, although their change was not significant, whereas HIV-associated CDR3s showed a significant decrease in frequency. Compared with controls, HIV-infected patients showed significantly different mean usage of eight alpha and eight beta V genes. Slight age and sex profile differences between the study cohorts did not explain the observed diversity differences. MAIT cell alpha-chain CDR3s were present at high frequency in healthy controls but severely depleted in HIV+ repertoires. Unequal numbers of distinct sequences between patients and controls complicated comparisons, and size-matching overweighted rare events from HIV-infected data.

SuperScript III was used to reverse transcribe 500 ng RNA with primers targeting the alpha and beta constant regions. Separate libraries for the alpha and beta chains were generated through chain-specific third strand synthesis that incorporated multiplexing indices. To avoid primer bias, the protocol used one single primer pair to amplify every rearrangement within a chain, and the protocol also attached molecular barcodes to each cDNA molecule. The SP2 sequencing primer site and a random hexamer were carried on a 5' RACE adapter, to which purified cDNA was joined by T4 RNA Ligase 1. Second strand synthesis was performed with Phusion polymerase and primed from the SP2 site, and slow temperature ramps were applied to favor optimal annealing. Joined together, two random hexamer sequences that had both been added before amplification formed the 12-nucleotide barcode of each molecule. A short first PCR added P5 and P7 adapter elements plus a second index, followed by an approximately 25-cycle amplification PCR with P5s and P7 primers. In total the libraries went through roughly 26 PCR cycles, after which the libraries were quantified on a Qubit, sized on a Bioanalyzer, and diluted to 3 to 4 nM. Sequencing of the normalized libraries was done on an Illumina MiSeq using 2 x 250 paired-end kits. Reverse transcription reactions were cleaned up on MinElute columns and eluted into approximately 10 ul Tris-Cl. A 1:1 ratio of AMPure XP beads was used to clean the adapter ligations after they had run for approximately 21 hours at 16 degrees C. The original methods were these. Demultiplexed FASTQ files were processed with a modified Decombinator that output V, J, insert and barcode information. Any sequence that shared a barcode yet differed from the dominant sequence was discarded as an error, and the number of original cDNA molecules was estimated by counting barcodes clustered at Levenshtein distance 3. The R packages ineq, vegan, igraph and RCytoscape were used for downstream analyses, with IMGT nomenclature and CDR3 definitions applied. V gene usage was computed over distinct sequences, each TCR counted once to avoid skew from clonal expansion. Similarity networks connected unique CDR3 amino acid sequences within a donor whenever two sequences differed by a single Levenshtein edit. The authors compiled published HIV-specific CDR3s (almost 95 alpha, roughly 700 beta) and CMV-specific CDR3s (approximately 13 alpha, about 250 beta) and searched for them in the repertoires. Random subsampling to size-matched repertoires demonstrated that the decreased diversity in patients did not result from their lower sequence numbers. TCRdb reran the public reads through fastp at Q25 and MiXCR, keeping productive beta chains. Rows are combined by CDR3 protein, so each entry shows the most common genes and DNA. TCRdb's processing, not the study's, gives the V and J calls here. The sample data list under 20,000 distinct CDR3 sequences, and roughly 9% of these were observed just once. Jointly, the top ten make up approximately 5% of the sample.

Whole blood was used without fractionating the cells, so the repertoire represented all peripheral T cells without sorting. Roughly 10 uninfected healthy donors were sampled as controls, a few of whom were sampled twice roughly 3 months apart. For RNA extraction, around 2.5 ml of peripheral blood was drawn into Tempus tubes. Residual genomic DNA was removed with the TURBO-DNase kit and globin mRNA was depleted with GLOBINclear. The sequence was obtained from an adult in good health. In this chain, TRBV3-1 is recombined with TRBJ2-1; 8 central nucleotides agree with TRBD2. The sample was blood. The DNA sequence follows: TGTGCCAGCAACGATGTAGCGGGGCACACTTACAATGAGCAGTTCTTC. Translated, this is CASNDVAGHTYNEQFF.